The source of this T cell receptor (beta chain) is a study of blood T cell repertoires in COVID-19. At the level of the study: COVID-19 samples, acute and convalescent, were from the United States, Italy and Spain. T cells, B-cell-depleted T cells, or PBMCs provided the cDNA or gDNA that served as material.

Germline V gene sequence: CDR1 SGHVS, CDR2 FNYEAQ. This CDR3 has 15 residues. V was pared by 5 bases and J by 1 base, with 14 bases between. As originally analysed: Reference gene primer amplification in the assay estimated nucleated cell counts. Repertoires were generated with immunoSEQ multiplex PCR, while TCRdb's copy carries only in-frame clones and drops some. The DNA was the basis for D and trimming; V, J and clone size are from that table. The sample has about 270,000 clones, 87% seen once. This clone was observed once. The specimen was peripheral blood. The receptor comes from a woman aged 50 to 60 with acute or convalescent COVID-19. V is TRBV7-6 and J is TRBJ1-1; D is perhaps TRBD1 (6 bases). For the CDR3, the DNA is TGTGCCAGCAGCGGGTTAACAGGGAAGAACACTGAAGCTTTCTTT. Encoded protein: CASSGLTGKNTEAFF.